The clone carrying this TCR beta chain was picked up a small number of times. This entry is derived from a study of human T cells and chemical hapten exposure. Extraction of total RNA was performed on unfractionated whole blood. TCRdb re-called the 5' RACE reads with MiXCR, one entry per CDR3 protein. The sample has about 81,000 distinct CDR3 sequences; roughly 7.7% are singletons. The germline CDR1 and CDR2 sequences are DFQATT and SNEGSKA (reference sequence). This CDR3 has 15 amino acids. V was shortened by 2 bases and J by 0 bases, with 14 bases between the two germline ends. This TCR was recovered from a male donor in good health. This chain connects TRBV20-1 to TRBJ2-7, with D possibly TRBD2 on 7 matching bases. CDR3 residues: CSARRGGGSSYEQYF. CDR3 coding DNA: TGCAGTGCTAGACGCGGGGGCGGGAGCTCCTACGAGCAGTACTTC.